This is a list of T cell receptor beta chains from one sample in a study of blood T cell repertoires in COVID-19. Clones were read by immunoSEQ multiplex PCR, and TCRdb kept only the in-frame ones, dropping some. Of about 150,000 clones listed, roughly 82% were seen once; the top ten hold around 15%. Sequencing was carried out using peripheral blood. Source of these receptors: a human donor with acute or convalescent COVID-19. The donor label of this sample is uncertain. Both conserved end residues are part of each CDR3. The D gene is left open where the match is weak. A clone size is listed for some rows: how often the clone was seen (once, few, many), or a class if it is expanded.

>TRBD1|TRBJ1-6|NA|TRBV5-1
CASSSGTGVQTLHF
TGCGCCAGCAGCTCCGGGACAGGGGTTCAAACCCTCCACTTT
>TRBD1|TRBJ1-5|once|TRBV6-1
CASSERQGGSNQPQHF
TGTGCCAGCAGTGAAAGACAGGGAGGTAGCAATCAGCCCCAGCATTTT
>NA|TRBJ1-6|NA|TRBV7-2
CASSFKGHNSPLHF
TGTGCCAGCAGCTTTAAGGGACACAATTCACCCCTCCACTTT
>NA|TRBJ1-5|NA|TRBV11-2
CASSQSLGQPQHF
TGTGCCAGCAGCCAGAGCCTAGGTCAGCCCCAGCATTTT
>NA|TRBJ1-3|NA|TRBV5-1
CASSLGTGYSGNTIYF
TGCGCCAGCAGCTTGGGAACAGGGTACTCTGGAAACACCATATATTTT
>NA|TRBJ1-4|NA|TRBV19
CASSIGETGANEKLFF
TGTGCCAGTAGTATAGGGGAAACAGGTGCTAATGAAAAACTGTTTTTT
>TRBD2|TRBJ2-3|NA|TRBV13
CASSPEGAGGESVSTDTQYF
TGTGCCAGCAGCCCCGAGGGAGCGGGGGGCGAGTCGGTTAGCACAGATACGCAGTATTTT
>NA|TRBJ1-1|NA|TRBV7-2
CASSKYREGTEAFF
TGTGCCAGCAGCAAATACAGGGAGGGGACTGAAGCTTTCTTT
>NA|TRBJ1-6|NA|TRBV6-5
CASSYAGSSYNSPLHF
TGTGCCAGCAGTTACGCCGGGAGCTCCTATAATTCACCCCTCCACTTT
>NA|TRBJ2-1|once|TRBV18
CASSPPDRTYNEQFF
TGTGCCAGCTCACCTCCGGACAGAACCTACAATGAGCAGTTCTTC
>TRBD2|TRBJ2-5|NA|TRBV6-5
CASRLAGGPQETQYF
TGTGCCAGCAGACTAGCGGGGGGACCCCAAGAGACCCAGTACTTC
>TRBD1|TRBJ1-3|NA|TRBV30
CAWSPLDRLSGNTIYF
TGTGCCTGGAGTCCGCTGGACAGGCTCTCTGGAAACACCATATATTTT
>NA|TRBJ2-2|NA|TRBV5-8
CASSLSLTYSGELFF
TGTGCCAGCAGCTTGTCATTGACTTACTCCGGGGAGCTGTTTTTT
>NA|TRBJ2-5|NA|TRBV10-1
CASSGQSYYQETQYF
TGCGCCAGCAGTGGACAGAGCTACTACCAAGAGACCCAGTACTTC
>NA|TRBJ2-7|NA|TRBV5-5
CASSLDTYEQYF
TGTGCCAGCAGCTTGGATACCTACGAGCAGTACTTC
>NA|TRBJ1-1|NA|TRBV7-9
CASSPGGPEAFF
TGTGCCAGCAGCCCCGGGGGGCCTGAAGCTTTCTTT
>TRBD1|TRBJ2-5|NA|TRBV27
CASSLTGTGIKETQYF
TGTGCCAGCAGTTTAACCGGGACAGGGATTAAAGAGACCCAGTACTTC
>NA|TRBJ1-2|NA|TRBV7-3
CASSPGEQTGGYTF
TGTGCCAGCAGCCCCGGGGAACAAACCGGTGGCTACACCTTC
>TRBD1|TRBJ2-2|once|TRBV7-7
CASSLSPWDRGTGELFF
TGTGCCAGCAGCTTATCCCCCTGGGACAGGGGGACCGGGGAGCTGTTTTTT
>NA|TRBJ2-2|NA|TRBV30
CALPLPANTGELFF
TGTGCCCTTCCACTCCCCGCGAACACCGGGGAGCTGTTTTTT
>TRBD1|TRBJ2-7|NA|TRBV27
CASSPGTGGNEQYF
TGTGCCAGCAGTCCCGGGACAGGGGGCAACGAGCAGTACTTC
>NA|TRBJ1-4|few|TRBV4-1
CASSQDKGLGEKLFF
TGCGCCAGCAGCCAAGATAAGGGGCTCGGGGAAAAACTGTTTTTT
>NA|TRBJ1-6|NA|TRBV6-5
CASSTSGRGWAPLHF
TGTGCCAGCAGCACGTCCGGTAGGGGTTGGGCACCCCTCCACTTT
>NA|TRBJ1-4|NA|TRBV5-1
CASSAVEGGEKLFF
TGCGCCAGCAGCGCCGTAGAGGGAGGCGAAAAACTGTTTTTT
>TRBD1|TRBJ2-7|few|TRBV3-1/TRBV3-2
CASSPSGTGLHEQYF
TGTGCCAGCAGCCCTTCCGGGACAGGGCTCCACGAGCAGTACTTC
>NA|TRBJ1-4|NA|TRBV5-4
CASSDREATNEKLFF
TGTGCCAGCAGTGACCGCGAGGCAACTAATGAAAAACTGTTTTTT
>TRBD1|TRBJ1-1|once|TRBV18
CASSGQVQNTEAFF
TGTGCCAGCTCCGGACAGGTTCAGAACACTGAAGCTTTCTTT
>NA|TRBJ1-2|NA|TRBV20-1
CSASDYYGYTF
TGCAGTGCGTCGGACTACTATGGCTACACCTTC
>NA|TRBJ1-3|once|TRBV30
CASNTGSSGNTIYF
TGTGCCTCTAACACAGGGTCCTCTGGAAACACCATATATTTT
>TRBD1|TRBJ1-1|NA|TRBV19
CASSIGALSDRGQCTEAFF
TGTGCCAGTAGTATAGGGGCCCTCTCAGACAGGGGGCAGTGCACTGAAGCTTTCTTT
>NA|TRBJ2-7|NA|TRBV10-3
CAIRGGGSIYYEQYF
TGTGCCATCAGGGGGGGAGGCAGTATTTACTACGAGCAGTACTTC
>NA|TRBJ2-3|NA|TRBV2
CASSPDAGGTDTQYF
TGTGCCAGCAGTCCGGATGCAGGGGGCACAGATACGCAGTATTTT
>NA|TRBJ2-3|few|TRBV19
CASSIRPQGGDTQYF
TGTGCCAGTAGTATTAGACCACAGGGTGGAGATACGCAGTATTTT
>TRBD1|TRBJ1-5|NA|TRBV2
CACIQGAGQPQHF
TGTGCCTGCATACAGGGGGCAGGGCAGCCCCAGCATTTT
>NA|TRBJ2-7|NA|TRBV15
CATSRVGWQDPYF
TGTGCCACCAGCAGAGTAGGTTGGCAGGATCCGTACTTC